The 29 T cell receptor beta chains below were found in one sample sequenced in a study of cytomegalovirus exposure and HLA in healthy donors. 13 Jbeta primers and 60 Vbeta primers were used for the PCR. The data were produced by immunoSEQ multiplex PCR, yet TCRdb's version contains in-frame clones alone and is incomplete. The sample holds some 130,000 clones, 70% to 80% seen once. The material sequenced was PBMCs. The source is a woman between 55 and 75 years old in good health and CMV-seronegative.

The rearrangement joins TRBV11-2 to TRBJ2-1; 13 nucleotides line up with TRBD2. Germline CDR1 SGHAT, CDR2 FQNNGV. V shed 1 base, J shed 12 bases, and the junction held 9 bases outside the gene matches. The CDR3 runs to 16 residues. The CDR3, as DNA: TGTGCCAGCAGCTTAGGCGGGACGCGACTAGCGGGAGGGCAGTTCTTC. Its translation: CASSLGGTRLAGGQFF.

The CDR3 here is CASSLSSSGSYEQYF. The CDR3 DNA reads as TGTGCCAGCAGCTTAAGTTCTAGCGGGAGCTACGAGCAGTACTTC. This chain uses TRBV7-3 with TRBJ2-7; 10 positions match TRBD2. Looked up from germline, CDR1 is SGHTA and CDR2 is FQGTGA. The CDR3 has 15 amino acids. Trimming took 1 base from V and 3 from J; bases not matched to a gene: 3.

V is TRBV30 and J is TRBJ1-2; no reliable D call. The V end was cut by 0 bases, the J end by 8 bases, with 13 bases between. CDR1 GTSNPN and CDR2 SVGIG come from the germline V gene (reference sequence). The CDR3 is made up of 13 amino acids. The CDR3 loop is CAWSVAGFFGYTF. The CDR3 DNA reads TGTGCCTGGAGTGTCGCGGGGTTCTTCGGCTACACCTTC.

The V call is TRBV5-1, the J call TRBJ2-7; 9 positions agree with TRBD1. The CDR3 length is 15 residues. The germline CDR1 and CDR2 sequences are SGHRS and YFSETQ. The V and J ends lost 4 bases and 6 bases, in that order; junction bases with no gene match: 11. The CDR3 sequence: CASSEKLTGGSEQYF. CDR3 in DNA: TGCGCCAGCAGCGAAAAGCTGACAGGGGGAAGCGAGCAGTACTTC.

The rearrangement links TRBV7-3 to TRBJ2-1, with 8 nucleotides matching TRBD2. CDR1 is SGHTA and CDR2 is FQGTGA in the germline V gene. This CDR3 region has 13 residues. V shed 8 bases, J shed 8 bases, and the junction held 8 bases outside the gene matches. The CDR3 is CASAPAGGYEQFF. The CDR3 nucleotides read TGTGCCAGCGCCCCGGCGGGAGGATATGAGCAGTTCTTC.

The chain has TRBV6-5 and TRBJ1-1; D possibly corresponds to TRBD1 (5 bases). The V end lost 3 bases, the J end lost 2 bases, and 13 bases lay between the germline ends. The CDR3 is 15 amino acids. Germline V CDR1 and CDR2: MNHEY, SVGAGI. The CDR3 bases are TGTGCCAGCAGTTATTCGACAAGGGGAAACACTGAAGCTTTCTTT. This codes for CASSYSTRGNTEAFF.

The chain's CDR3 is CSALRTAEAFF. The CDR3 nucleotides read TGCAGTGCCCTTAGGACAGCTGAAGCTTTCTTT. V is TRBV20-1 and J is TRBJ1-1, with D possibly TRBD1 on 6 matching bases. The CDR3 is 11 residues long. Germline CDR1 is DFQATT and CDR2 is SNEGSKA (reference sequence). The ends were cut back, 6 bases at V and 6 bases at J, with 11 bases in the middle.

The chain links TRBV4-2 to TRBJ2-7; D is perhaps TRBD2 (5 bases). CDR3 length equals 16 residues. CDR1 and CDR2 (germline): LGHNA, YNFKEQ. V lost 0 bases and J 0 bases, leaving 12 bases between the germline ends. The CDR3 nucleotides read TGTGCCAGCAGCCAAGATGGCGGGCTCAGCTCCTACGAGCAGTACTTC. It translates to CASSQDGGLSSYEQYF.

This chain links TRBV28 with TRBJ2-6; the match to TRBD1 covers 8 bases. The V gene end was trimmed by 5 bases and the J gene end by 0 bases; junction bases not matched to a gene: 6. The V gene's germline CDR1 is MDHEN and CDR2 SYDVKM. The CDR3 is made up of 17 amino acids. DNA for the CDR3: TGTGCCAGCAGTCCGGACAGGGTGACCTCTGGGGCCAACGTCCTGACTTTC. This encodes CASSPDRVTSGANVLTF. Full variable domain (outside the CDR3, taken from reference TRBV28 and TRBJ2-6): DVKVTQSSRYLVKRTGEKVFLECVQDMDHENMFWYRQDPGLGLRLIYFSYDVKMKEKGDIPEGYSVSREKKERFSLILESASTNQTSMYLCASSPDRVTSGANVLTFGAGSRLTVL.

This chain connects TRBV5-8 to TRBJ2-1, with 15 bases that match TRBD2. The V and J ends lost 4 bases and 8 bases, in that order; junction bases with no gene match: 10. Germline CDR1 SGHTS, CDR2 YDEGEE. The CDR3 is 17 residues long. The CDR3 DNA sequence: TGTGCCAGCAGCCCCGGACTAGCGGGAGGGCTAACTGATGAGCAGTTCTTC. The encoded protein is CASSPGLAGGLTDEQFF.

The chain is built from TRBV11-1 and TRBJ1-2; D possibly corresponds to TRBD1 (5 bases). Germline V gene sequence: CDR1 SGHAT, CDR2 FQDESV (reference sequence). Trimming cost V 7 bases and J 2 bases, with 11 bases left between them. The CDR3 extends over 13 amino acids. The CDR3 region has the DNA TGTGCCAGCACCAACGACAGAAACTATGGCTACACCTTC. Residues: CASTNDRNYGYTF.

The CDR3 nucleotides read TGTGCCAGCCGATGGGACAGGGGAACAGATACGCAGTATTTT. The encoded protein is CASRWDRGTDTQYF. V is TRBV19 and J is TRBJ2-3, with 10 bases identical to TRBD1. CDR1 is LNHDA and CDR2 is SQIVND in the germline V gene (reference sequence). The CDR3 runs 14 residues. V shed 9 bases and J 3 bases; nucleotides not matched to a gene: 6. The entire variable domain, with the rest obtained from reference TRBV19 and TRBJ2-3, is as follows: DGGITQSPKYLFRKEGQNVTLSCEQNLNHDAMYWYRQDPGQGLRLIYYSQIVNDFQKGDIAEGYSVSREKKESFPLTVTSAQKNPTAFYLCASRWDRGTDTQYFGPGTRLTVL.

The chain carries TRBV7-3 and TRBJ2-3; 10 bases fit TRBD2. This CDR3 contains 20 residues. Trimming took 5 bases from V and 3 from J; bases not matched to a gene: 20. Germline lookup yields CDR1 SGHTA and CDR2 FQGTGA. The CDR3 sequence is CASSPTILPALAGVTDTQYF. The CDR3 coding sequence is TGTGCCAGCAGCCCCACGATTCTGCCCGCTCTAGCGGGAGTTACAGATACGCAGTATTTT.

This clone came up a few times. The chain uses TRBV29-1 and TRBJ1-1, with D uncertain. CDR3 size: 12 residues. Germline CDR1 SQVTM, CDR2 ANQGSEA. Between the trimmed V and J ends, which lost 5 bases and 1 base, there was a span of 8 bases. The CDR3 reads CSVSEGNTEAFF. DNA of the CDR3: TGCAGCGTTTCGGAGGGGAACACTGAAGCTTTCTTT.

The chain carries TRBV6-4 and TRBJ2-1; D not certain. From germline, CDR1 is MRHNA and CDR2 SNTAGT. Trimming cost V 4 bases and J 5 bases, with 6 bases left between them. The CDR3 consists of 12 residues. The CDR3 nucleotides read TGTGCCAGCAGTGGGCCCCACAATGAGCAGTTCTTC. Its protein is CASSGPHNEQFF.

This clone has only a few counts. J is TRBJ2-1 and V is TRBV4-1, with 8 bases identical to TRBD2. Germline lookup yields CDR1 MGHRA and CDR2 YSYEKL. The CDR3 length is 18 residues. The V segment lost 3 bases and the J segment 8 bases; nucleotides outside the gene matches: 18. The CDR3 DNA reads TGCGCCAGCAGCCATCAAACTACGGGGGGGTGGTTTGGGTATGAGCAGTTCTTC. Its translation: CASSHQTTGGWFGYEQFF.

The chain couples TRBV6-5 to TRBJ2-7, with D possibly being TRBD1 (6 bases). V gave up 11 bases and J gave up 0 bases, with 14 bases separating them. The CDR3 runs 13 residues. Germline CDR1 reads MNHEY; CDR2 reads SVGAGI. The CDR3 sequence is CAGGRGTSYEQYF. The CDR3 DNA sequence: TGTGCCGGCGGAAGGGGGACCTCCTACGAGCAGTACTTC.

The CDR3 nucleotides are TGTGCCAGCAGCCGACAGGGACTCTCTGGAAACACCATATATTTT. It translates to CASSRQGLSGNTIYF. This rearrangement joins TRBV7-9 to TRBJ1-3; 7 bases align to TRBD1. The CDR3 length is 15 residues. Losses at the gene ends were 5 bases for V and 0 bases for J; bases not matched to a gene: 4. Germline CDR1 reads SEHNR; CDR2 reads FQNEAQ (reference sequence).

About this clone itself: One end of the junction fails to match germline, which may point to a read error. The CDR3 bases are TGTGCCAGCAGTTACGAGGGAGACGAGCAATTCTTC. Translated, it gives CASSYEGDEQFF. The V and J genes are TRBV6-5 and TRBJ2-1, with D perhaps matching TRBD2 (5 bases). The CDR3 length is 12 residues. Per germline, CDR1 MNHEY and CDR2 SVGAGI.

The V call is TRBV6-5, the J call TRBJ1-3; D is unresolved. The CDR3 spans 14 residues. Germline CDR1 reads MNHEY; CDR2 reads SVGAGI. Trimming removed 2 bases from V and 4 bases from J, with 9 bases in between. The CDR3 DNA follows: TGTGCCAGCAGTTACGTTGGAGGCGGAAACACCATATATTTT. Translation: CASSYVGGGNTIYF.

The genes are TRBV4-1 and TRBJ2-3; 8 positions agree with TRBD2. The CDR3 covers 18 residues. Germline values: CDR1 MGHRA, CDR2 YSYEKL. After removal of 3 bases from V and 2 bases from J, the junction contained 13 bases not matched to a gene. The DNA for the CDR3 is TGCGCCAGCAGCCAGGGTCTCACGGGGGGGCTTTACACAGATACGCAGTATTTT. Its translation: CASSQGLTGGLYTDTQYF.

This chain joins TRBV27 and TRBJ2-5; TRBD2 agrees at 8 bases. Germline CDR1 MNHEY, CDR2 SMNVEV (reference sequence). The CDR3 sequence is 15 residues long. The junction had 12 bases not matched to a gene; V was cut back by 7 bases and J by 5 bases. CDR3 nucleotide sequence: TGTGCCAGCACCAAAGGGGTTAGCGGGATGGAGACCCAGTACTTC. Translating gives CASTKGVSGMETQYF.

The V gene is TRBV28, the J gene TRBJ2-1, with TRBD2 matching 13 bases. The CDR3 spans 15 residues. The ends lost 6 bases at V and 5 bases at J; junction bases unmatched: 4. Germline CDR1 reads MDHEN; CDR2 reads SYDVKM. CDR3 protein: CASRLAGGSHNEQFF. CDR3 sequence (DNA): TGTGCCAGCAGACTAGCGGGAGGGTCCCACAATGAGCAGTTCTTC.

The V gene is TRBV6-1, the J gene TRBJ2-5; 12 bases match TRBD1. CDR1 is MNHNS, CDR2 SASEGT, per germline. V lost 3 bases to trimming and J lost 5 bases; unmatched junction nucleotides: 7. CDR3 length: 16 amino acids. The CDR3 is CASSDITGTGGETQYF. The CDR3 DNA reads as TGTGCCAGCAGTGACATCACCGGGACAGGGGGCGAGACCCAGTACTTC.

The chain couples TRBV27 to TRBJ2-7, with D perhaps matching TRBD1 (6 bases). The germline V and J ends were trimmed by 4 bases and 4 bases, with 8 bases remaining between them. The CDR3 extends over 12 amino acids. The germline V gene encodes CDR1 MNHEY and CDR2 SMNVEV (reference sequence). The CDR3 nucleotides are TGTGCCAGCAGTTCGCAGGGGTACGAGCAGTACTTC. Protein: CASSSQGYEQYF.

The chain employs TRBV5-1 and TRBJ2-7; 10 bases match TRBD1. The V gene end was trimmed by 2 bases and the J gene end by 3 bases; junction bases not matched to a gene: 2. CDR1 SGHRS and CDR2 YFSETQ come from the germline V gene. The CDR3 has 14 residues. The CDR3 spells CASSFGDRGYEQYF. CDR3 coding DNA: TGCGCCAGCAGCTTTGGGGACAGGGGCTACGAGCAGTACTTC. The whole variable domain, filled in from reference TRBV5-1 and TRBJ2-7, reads KAGVTQTPRYLIKTRGQQVTLSCSPISGHRSVSWYQQTPGQGLQFLFEYFSETQRNKGNFPGRFSGRQFSNSRSEMNVSTLELGDSALYLCASSFGDRGYEQYFGPGTRLTVT.

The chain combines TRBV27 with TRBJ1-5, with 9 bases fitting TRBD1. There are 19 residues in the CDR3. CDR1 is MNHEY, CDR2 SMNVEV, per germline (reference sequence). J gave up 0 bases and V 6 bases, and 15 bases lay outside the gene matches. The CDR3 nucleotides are TGTGCCAGCAGCATGTCAGGACAGGGGACATCTTATAGCAATCAGCCCCAGCATTTT. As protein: CASSMSGQGTSYSNQPQHF.

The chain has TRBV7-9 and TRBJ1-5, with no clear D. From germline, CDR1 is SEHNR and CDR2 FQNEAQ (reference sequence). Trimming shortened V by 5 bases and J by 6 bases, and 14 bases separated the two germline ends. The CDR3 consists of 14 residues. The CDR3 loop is CASSPLDESQPQHF. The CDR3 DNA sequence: TGTGCCAGCAGCCCGTTAGATGAATCTCAGCCCCAGCATTTT.

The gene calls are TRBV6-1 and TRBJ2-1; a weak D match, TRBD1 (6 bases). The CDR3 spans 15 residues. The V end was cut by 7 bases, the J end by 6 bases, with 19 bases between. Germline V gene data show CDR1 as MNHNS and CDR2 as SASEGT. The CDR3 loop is CASIQGVVVGNEQFF. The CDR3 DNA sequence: TGTGCCAGCATACAGGGTGTCGTTGTGGGCAATGAGCAGTTCTTC.